A single TCR beta chain is shown here with its context. Its antigen remains unknown. The primer mix had 60 Vbeta and 13 Jbeta primers. TCRdb keeps only in-frame clones here, not all; method: immunoSEQ multiplex PCR. The repertoire shows about 160,000 clones; the top ten hold 2% to 2.5%. This record comes from a study of cytomegalovirus exposure and HLA in healthy donors. Study conclusions and caveats: Within a later analysis, the majority of CMV-associated TCR beta chains appeared HLA-restricted. Judged likely to be a sequencing artifact was a cluster of highly shared sequence variants. TCR beta chains numbering more than 150 were designated cytomegalovirus-associated. Later analysis associated a missense DCLRE1C variant with TCR beta V- and J-gene trimming.

In germline, CDR1 is SQVTM, CDR2 ANQGSEA. V was pared by 4 bases and J by 8 bases, with 18 bases between. This CDR3 contains 14 residues. This receptor was taken from a man aged 30-40 years in good health and CMV-seronegative. The genes are TRBV29-1 and TRBJ2-1; D unresolved. Sequenced input: PBMCs. CDR3 loop: CSVADIDSGYEQFF. CDR3 coding DNA: TGCAGCGTTGCCGACATTGATAGTGGCTATGAGCAGTTCTTC.